This T cell receptor beta chain was profiled in a study of siplizumab effects on memory and regulatory T cells. Findings and caveats of the study: Siplizumab conditions gave an average of 68.8% Treg-derived mappable alloreactive CD4+ clones, versus 26.9% for controls. Just a small share of alloreactive clones was traced back to unstimulated subsets. The alloresponse seemed to draw substantially on naive T cells, which appeared more diverse than memory cells.

With 5 bases clipped from V and 0 bases from J, the junction kept 8 bases outside the gene matches. The germline CDR1 and CDR2 sequences are SGHNT and YYREEE (reference sequence). CDR3 size: 17 residues. Each sample had roughly 10^5 TCR templates assayed. This table comes from immunoSEQ multiplex PCR, and its TCRdb copy is limited to in-frame clones, with some not included. The table lists roughly 100,000 clones, approximately 90% of them singletons. A remark on this clone: Its antigen is undetermined.

The TCR comes from a human donor in good health. The V and J genes are TRBV5-4 and TRBJ2-6; TRBD1 matches at 7 bases. The sample was CD4+ T cells sorted from blood. The CDR3 DNA reads TGTGCCAGCAGGTCGGACAGGTATTACTCTGGGGCCAACGTCCTGACTTTC. It translates to CASRSDRYYSGANVLTF.